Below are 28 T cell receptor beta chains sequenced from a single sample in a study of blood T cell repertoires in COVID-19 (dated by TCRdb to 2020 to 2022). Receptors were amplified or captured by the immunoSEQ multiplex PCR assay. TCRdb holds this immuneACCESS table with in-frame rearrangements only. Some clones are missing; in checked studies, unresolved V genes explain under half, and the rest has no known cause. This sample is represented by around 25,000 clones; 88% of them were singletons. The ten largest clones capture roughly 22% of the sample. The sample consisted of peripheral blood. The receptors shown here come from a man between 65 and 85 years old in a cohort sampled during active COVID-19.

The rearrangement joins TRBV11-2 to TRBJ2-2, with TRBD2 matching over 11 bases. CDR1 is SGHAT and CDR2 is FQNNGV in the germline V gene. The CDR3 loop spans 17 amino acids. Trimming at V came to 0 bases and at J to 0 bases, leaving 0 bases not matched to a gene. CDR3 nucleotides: TGTGCCAGCAGCTTAGAACTAGCGGGAGCGAACACCGGGGAGCTGTTTTTT. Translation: CASSLELAGANTGELFF. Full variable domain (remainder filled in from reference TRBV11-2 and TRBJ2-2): EAGVAQSPRYKIIEKRQSVAFWCNPISGHATLYWYQQILGQGPKLLIQFQNNGVVDDSQLPKDRFSAERLKGVDSTLKIQPAKLEDSAVYLCASSLELAGANTGELFFGEGSRLTVL.

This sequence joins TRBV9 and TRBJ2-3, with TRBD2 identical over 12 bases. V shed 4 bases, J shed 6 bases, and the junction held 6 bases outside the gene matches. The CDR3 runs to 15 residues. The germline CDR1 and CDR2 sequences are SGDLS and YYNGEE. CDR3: CASSPHTSGGDTQYF. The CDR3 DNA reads TGTGCCAGCAGCCCTCACACTAGCGGGGGGGATACGCAGTATTTT.

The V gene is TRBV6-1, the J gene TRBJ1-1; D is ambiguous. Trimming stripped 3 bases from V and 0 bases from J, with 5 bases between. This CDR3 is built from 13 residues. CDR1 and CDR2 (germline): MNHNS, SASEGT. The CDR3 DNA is TGTGCCAGCAGTGATTCATTGAACACTGAAGCTTTCTTT. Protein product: CASSDSLNTEAFF.

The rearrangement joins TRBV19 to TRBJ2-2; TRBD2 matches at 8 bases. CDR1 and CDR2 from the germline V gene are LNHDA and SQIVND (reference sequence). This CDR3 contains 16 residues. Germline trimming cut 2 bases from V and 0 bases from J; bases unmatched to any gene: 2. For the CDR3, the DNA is TGTGCCAGTAGTATAATAGCGGGACCGAACACCGGGGAGCTGTTTTTT. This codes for CASSIIAGPNTGELFF.

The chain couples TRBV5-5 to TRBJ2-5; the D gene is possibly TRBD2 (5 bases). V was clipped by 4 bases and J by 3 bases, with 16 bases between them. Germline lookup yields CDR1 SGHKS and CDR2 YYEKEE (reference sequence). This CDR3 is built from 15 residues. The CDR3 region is CASSSEQLGKETQYF. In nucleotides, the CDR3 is TGTGCCAGCAGCAGCGAGCAACTCGGGAAAGAGACCCAGTACTTC.

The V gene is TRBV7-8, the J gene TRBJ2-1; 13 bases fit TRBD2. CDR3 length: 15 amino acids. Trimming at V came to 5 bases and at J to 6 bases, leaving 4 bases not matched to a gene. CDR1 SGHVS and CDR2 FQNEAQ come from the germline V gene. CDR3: CASSLGLAGVNEQFF. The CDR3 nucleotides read TGTGCCAGCAGCCTTGGACTAGCGGGAGTCAATGAGCAGTTCTTC.

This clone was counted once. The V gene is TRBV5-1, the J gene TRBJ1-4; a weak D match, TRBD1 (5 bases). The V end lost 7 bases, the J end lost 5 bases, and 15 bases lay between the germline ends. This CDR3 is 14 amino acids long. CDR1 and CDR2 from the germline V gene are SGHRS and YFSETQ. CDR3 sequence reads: CASSSRGGNEKLFF. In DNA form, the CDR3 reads TGCGCCAGCTCCAGTAGGGGTGGGAATGAAAAACTGTTTTTT.

The CDR3 sequence: CASSLGAGGIFEQYF. The CDR3 DNA reads TGCGCCAGCAGCTTGGGGGCAGGGGGTATCTTCGAGCAGTACTTC. The genes are TRBV5-1 and TRBJ2-7; TRBD1 agrees at 7 bases. The length of the CDR3 is 15 residues. Germline CDR1 is SGHRS and CDR2 is YFSETQ. With 0 bases clipped from V and 6 bases from J, the junction kept 9 bases outside the gene matches.

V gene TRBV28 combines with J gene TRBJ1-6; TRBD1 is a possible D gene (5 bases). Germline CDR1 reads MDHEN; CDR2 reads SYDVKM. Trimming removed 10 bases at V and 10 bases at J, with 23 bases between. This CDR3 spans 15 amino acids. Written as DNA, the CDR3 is TGTGCCACCCGGGGGACGGCCCCAGTCAGGTCACCCCTCCACTTT. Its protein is CATRGTAPVRSPLHF.

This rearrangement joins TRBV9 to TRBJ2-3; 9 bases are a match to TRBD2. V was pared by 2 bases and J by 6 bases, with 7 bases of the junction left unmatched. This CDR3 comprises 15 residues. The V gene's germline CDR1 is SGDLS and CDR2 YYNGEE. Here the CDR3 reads CASSVLGGRDDTQYF. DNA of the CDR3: TGTGCCAGCAGCGTCCTAGGCGGGAGGGATGATACGCAGTATTTT.

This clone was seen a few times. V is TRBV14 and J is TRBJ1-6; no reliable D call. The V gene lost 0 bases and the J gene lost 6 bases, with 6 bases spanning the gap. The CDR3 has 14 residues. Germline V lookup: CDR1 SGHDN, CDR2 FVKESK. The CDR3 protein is CASSQDFRNSPLHF. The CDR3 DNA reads TGTGCCAGCAGCCAAGATTTTCGTAATTCACCCCTCCACTTT.

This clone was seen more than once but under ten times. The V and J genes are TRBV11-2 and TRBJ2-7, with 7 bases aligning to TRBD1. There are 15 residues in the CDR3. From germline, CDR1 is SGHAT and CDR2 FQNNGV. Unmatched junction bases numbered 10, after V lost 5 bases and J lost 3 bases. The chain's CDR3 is CASSATTGNYYEQYF. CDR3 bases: TGTGCCAGCAGCGCCACGACAGGGAATTACTACGAGCAGTACTTC.

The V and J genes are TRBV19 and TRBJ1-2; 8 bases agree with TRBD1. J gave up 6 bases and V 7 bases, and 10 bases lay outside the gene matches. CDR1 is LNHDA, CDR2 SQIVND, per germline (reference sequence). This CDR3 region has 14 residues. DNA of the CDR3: TGTGCCAGTACCCAGGGGGCTTCTTGGAATGGCTACACCTTC. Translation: CASTQGASWNGYTF.

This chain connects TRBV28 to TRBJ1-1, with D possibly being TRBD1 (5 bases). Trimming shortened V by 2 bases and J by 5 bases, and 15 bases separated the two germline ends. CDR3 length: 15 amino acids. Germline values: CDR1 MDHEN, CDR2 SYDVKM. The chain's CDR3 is CASSLVRGGGTEAFF. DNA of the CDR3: TGTGCCAGCAGTTTAGTCCGAGGTGGGGGGACTGAAGCTTTCTTT.

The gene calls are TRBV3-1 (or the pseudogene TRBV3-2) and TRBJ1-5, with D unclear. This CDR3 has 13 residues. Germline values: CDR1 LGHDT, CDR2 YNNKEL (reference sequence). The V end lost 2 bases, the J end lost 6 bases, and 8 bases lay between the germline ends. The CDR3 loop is CASSQSGRQPQHF. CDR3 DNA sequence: TGTGCCAGCAGCCAATCTGGGCGTCAGCCCCAGCATTTT.

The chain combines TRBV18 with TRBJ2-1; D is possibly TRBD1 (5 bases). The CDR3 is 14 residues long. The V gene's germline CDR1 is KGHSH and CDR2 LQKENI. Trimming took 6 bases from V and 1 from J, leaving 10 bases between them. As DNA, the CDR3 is TGTGCCAGCTCCAGGGTGGGATCCTACAATGAGCAGTTCTTC. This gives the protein CASSRVGSYNEQFF.

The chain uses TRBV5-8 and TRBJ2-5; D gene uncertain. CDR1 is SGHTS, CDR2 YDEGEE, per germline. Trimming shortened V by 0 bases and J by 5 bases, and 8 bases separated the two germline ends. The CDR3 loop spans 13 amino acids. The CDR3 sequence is CASSLGPLETQYF. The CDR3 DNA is TGTGCCAGCAGCTTGGGTCCTCTGGAGACCCAGTACTTC.

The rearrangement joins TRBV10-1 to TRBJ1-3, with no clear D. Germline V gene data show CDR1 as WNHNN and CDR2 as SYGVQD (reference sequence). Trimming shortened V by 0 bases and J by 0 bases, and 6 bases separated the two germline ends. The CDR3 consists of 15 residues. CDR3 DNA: TGCGCCAGCAGTGAGTCGGGCAGCTCTGGAAACACCATATATTTT. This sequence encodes CASSESGSSGNTIYF.

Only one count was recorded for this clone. DNA of the CDR3: TGTGCCAGCAGCCGTAGCGGGGTGAGCACAGATACGCAGTATTTT. This sequence encodes CASSRSGVSTDTQYF. The rearrangement joins TRBV7-3 to TRBJ2-3; 8 positions agree with TRBD2. Germline assignment: CDR1 SGHTA and CDR2 FQGTGA. V was clipped by 5 bases and J by 0 bases; unmatched bases: 4. This CDR3 has 15 amino acids.

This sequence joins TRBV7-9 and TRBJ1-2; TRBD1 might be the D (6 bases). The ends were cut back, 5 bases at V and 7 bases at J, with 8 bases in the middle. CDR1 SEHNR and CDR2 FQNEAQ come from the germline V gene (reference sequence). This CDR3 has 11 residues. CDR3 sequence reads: CASSTRGGYTF. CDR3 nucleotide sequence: TGTGCCAGCAGCACCAGGGGTGGCTACACCTTC.

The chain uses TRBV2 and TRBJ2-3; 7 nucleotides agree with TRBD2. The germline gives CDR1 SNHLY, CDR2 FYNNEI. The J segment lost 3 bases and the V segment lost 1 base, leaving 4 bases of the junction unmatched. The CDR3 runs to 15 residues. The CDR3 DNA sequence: TGTGCCAGCAGTGAAGGCGGGAGTGGGACAGATACGCAGTATTTT. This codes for CASSEGGSGTDTQYF.

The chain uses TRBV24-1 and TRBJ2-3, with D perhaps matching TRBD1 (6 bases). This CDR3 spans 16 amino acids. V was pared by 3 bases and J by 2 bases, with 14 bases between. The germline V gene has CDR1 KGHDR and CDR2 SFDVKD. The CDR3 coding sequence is TGTGCCACCAGTGATCCTTCCCCGGGACACACAGATACGCAGTATTTT. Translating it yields CATSDPSPGHTDTQYF.

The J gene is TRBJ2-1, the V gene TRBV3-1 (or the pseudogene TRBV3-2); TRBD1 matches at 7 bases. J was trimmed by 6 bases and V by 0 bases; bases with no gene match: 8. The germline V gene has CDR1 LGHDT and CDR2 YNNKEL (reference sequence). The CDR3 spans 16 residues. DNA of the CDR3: TGTGCCAGCAGCCAAGATTGTCCCGGGACAGTCAATGAGCAGTTCTTC. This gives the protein CASSQDCPGTVNEQFF.

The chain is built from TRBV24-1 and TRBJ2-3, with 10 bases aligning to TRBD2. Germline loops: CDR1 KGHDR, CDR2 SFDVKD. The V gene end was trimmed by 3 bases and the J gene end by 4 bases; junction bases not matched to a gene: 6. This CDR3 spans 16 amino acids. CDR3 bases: TGTGCCACCAGTGATCCCAGCGGGAGGGGATCAGATACGCAGTATTTT. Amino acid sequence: CATSDPSGRGSDTQYF.

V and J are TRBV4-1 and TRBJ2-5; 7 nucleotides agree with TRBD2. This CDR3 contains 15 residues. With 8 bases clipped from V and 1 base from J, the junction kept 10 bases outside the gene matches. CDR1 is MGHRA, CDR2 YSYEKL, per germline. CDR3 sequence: CASCPTTSVQETQYF. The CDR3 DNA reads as TGCGCCAGCTGCCCAACTACTAGCGTCCAAGAGACCCAGTACTTC.

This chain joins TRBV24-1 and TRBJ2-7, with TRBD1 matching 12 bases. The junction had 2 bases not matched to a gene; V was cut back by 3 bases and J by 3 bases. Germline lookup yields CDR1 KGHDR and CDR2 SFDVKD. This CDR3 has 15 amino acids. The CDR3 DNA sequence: TGTGCCACCAGTGATCGGGACAGGGGGCGCTACGAGCAGTACTTC. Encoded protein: CATSDRDRGRYEQYF.

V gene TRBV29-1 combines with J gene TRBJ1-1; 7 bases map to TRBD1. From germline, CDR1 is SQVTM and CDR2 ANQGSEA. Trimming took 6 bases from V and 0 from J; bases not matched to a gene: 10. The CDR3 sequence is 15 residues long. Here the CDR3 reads CSVARDSTMNTEAFF. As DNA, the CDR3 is TGCAGCGTAGCGAGGGACAGTACCATGAACACTGAAGCTTTCTTT.

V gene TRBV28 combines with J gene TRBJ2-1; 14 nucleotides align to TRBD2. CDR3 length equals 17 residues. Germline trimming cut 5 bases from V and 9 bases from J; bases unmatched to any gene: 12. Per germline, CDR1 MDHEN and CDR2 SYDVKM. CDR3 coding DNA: TGTGCCAGCAGTCGACCTGGGACTAGCGGGAGACGCGGTGAGCAGTTCTTC. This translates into CASSRPGTSGRRGEQFF.